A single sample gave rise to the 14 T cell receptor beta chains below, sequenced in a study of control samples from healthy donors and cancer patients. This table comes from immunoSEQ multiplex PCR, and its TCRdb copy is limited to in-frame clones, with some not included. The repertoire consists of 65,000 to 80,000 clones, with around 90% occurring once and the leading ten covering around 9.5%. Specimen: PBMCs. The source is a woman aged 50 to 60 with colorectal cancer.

The CDR3 spells CASSYSRQGISNQPQHF. In DNA form, the CDR3 reads TGTGCCAGCAGTTACTCACGGCAGGGGATTAGCAATCAGCCCCAGCATTTT. The chain has TRBV6-2 or TRBV6-3 and TRBJ1-5; D possibly corresponds to TRBD1 (6 bases). Germline V gene sequence: CDR1 MNHEY, CDR2 SVGEGT. V was trimmed by 0 bases and J by 0 bases, leaving 12 bases between them. The length of the CDR3 is 17 residues.

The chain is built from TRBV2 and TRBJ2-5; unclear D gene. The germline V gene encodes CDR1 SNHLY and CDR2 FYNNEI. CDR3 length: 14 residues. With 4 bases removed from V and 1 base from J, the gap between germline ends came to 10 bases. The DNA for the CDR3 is TGTGCCAGCAGTGGTTGGACGGCCCAAGAGACCCAGTACTTC. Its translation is CASSGWTAQETQYF.

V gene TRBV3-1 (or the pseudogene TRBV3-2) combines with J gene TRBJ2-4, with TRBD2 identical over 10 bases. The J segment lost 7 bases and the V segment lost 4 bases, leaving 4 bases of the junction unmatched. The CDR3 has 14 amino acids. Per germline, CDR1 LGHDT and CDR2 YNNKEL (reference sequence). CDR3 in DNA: TGTGCCAGCAGCCCTAGCGGGGGCCGTAACATTCAGTACTTC. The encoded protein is CASSPSGGRNIQYF.

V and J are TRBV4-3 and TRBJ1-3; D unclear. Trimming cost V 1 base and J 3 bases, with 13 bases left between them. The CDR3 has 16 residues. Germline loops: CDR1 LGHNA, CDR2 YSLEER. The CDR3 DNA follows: TGCGCCAGCAGCCAAGGCCTAGGGAGGGTTGGAAACACCATATATTTT. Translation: CASSQGLGRVGNTIYF.

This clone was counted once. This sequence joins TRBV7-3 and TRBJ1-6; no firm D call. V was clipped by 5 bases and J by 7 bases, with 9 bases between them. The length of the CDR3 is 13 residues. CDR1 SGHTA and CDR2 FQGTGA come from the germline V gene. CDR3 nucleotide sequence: TGTGCCAGCAGCGCCGGACCAAATTCACCCCTCCACTTT. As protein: CASSAGPNSPLHF.

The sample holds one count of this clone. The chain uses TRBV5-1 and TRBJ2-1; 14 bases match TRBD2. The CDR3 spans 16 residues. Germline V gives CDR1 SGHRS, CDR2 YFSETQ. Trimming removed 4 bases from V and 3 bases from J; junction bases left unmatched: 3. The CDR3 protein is CASSGTSGGGYNEQFF. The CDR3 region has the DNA TGCGCCAGCAGCGGGACTAGCGGGGGCGGCTACAATGAGCAGTTCTTC.

The CDR3, as DNA: TGCGCCAGCAGCCCCGATAGGACAGGGGGGAGAACTGAAGCTTTCTTT. Protein: CASSPDRTGGRTEAFF. The J gene is TRBJ1-1, the V gene TRBV5-1; 10 bases line up with TRBD1. Trimming removed 4 bases from V and 5 bases from J; junction bases left unmatched: 11. The CDR3 is 16 amino acids. CDR1 is SGHRS, CDR2 YFSETQ, per germline.

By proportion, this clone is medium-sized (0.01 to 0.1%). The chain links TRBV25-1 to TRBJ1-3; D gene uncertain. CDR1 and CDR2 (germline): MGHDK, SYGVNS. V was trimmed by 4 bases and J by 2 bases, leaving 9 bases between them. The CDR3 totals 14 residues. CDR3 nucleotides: TGTGCCAGCAGTGGAGGGTCAGCTGGAAACACCATATATTTT. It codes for CASSGGSAGNTIYF.

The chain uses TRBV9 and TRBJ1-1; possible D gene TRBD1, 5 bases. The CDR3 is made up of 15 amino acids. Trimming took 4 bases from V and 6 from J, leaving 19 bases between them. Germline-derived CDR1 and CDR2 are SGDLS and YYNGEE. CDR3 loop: CASSMRVGTGAEAFF. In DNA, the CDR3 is TGTGCCAGCAGCATGAGAGTCGGGACCGGGGCTGAAGCTTTCTTT.

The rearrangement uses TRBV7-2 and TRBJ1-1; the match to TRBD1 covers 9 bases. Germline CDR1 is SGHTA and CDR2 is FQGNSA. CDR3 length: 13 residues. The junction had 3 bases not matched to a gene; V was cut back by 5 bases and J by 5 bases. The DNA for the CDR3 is TGTGCCAGCAGCATCGGACAGGGGACTGAAGCTTTCTTT. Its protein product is CASSIGQGTEAFF.

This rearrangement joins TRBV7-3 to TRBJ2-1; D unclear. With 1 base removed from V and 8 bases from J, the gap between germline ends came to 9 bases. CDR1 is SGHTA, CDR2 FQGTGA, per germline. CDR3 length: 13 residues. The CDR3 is CASSLIPDYEQFF. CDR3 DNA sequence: TGTGCCAGCAGCTTAATCCCCGACTATGAGCAGTTCTTC.

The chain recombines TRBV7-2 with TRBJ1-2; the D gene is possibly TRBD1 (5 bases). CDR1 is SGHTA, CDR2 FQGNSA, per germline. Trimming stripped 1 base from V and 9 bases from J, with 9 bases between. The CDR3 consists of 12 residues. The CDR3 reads CASSLEGTRYTF. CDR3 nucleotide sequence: TGTGCCAGCAGCTTAGAAGGGACTCGCTACACCTTC. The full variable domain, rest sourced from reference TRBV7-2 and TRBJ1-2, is GAGVSQSPSNKVTEKGKDVELRCDPISGHTALYWYRQSLGQGLEFLIYFQGNSAPDKSGLPSDRFSAERTGGSVSTLTIQRTQQEDSAVYLCASSLEGTRYTFGSGTRLTVV.

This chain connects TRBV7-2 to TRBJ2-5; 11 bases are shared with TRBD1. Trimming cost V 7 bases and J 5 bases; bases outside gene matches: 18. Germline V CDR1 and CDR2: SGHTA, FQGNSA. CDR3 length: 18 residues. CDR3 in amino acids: CASTPRPRTGGYRETQYF. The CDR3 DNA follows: TGTGCCAGCACCCCTCGCCCCCGGACAGGGGGCTATCGGGAGACCCAGTACTTC. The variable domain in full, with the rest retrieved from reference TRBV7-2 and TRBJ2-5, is GAGVSQSPSNKVTEKGKDVELRCDPISGHTALYWYRQSLGQGLEFLIYFQGNSAPDKSGLPSDRFSAERTGGSVSTLTIQRTQQEDSAVYLCASTPRPRTGGYRETQYFGPGTRLLVL.

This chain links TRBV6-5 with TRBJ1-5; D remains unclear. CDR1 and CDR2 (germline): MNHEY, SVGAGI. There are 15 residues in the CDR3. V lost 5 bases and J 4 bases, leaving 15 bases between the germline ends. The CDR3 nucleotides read TGTGCCAGCAGTCGTTCCCAACTATCGAATCAGCCCCAGCATTTT. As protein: CASSRSQLSNQPQHF.